The 14 T cell receptor beta chains given below trace back to one sample, sequenced in a study of blood T cells in healthy people across ages. A second PCR, run for 7 to 11 cycles, used a sample-barcoded 5' primer plus a J-beta primer mix. TCRdb re-called the 5' RACE reads with MiXCR, one entry per CDR3 protein. The sample includes about 1.8 million distinct CDR3 sequences, about 50% of them seen just once. What was sequenced was blood. The source is a woman aged 40-49 years in good health.

This clonotype was seen once. The chain couples TRBV6-1 to TRBJ2-1, with D possibly being TRBD1 (5 bases). The end of the DNA is better explained by TRBJ2-7, so the J call may be wrong. Germline V CDR1 and CDR2: MNHNS, SASEGT. This CDR3 has 14 amino acids. CDR3 in amino acids: CASKGNHYSYEQYF. Written as DNA, the CDR3 is TGTGCCAGCAAGGGGAATCACTACTCCTACGAGCAGTACTTC.

This clonotype was detected a few times. The J gene is TRBJ1-6, the V gene TRBV7-2; the match to TRBD1 covers 7 bases. This CDR3 region has 16 residues. V was clipped by 6 bases and J by 4 bases; unmatched bases: 9. CDR1 SGHTA and CDR2 FQGNSA come from the germline V gene. The CDR3 here is CASRSQGGAYNSPLHF. CDR3 bases: TGTGCCAGCAGATCCCAGGGGGGGGCTTATAATTCACCCCTCCACTTT. The full variable domain, in which reference TRBV7-2 and TRBJ1-6 provide the parts outside the CDR3, is GAGVSQSPSNKVTEKGKDVELRCDPISGHTALYWYRQSLGQGLEFLIYFQGNSAPDKSGLPSDRFSAERTGGSVSTLTIQRTQQEDSAVYLCASRSQGGAYNSPLHFGNGTRLTVT.

This clonotype came up a few times. The chain is built from TRBV5-1 and TRBJ2-3, with 15 bases matching TRBD2. Germline V CDR1 and CDR2: SGHRS, YFSETQ. The CDR3 is 20 residues long. Trimming took 4 bases from V and 2 from J; bases not matched to a gene: 14. In DNA form, the CDR3 reads TGCGCCAGCAGCCCGCAATCGCCGGGACTAGCGGGGGGCCCCACAGATACGCAGTATTTT. It translates to CASSPQSPGLAGGPTDTQYF.

The chain has TRBV7-2 and TRBJ1-5; D gene ambiguous. CDR1 is SGHTA and CDR2 is FQGNSA in the germline V gene. The CDR3 consists of 15 residues. Trimming removed 1 base from V and 6 bases from J, with 13 bases in between. CDR3 amino acids: CASSLVLRESQPQHF. The CDR3 coding sequence is TGTGCCAGCAGCTTAGTTTTGAGGGAGAGTCAGCCCCAGCATTTT.

The chain employs TRBV7-6 and TRBJ1-6; D gene unclear. Trimming pared 4 bases from V and 0 bases from J, leaving 13 bases between. The CDR3 runs to 17 residues. Germline loops: CDR1 SGHVS, CDR2 FNYEAQ. The CDR3 DNA reads as TGTGCCAGCAGCTCACTACCCTCCGGCTCCTATAATTCACCCCTCCACTTT. Translating it yields CASSSLPSGSYNSPLHF.

This clonotype was seen ten or more times. V usage is TRBV9 and J usage is TRBJ2-1; D gene ambiguous. V gave up 2 bases and J gave up 5 bases, with 2 bases separating them. CDR1 SGDLS and CDR2 YYNGEE come from the germline V gene. The CDR3 loop spans 11 amino acids. CDR3 bases: TGTGCCAGCAGCGTCGACAATGAGCAGTTCTTC. It specifies CASSVDNEQFF.

This clonotype was recorded a few times. The rearrangement links TRBV12-3 or TRBV12-4 to TRBJ1-2; possible D gene TRBD1, 5 bases. Trimming pared 5 bases from V and 2 bases from J, leaving 15 bases between. The CDR3 contains 15 residues. This CDR3 is CASSRGGTANYGYTF. CDR3 sequence (DNA): TGTGCCAGCAGTCGTGGGGGGACGGCGAACTATGGCTACACCTTC.

The CDR3 DNA follows: TGCGCCAGCAGCCTCCGGGAGCATGAGCAGTTCTTC. Its translation is CASSLREHEQFF. The chain is built from TRBV5-1 and TRBJ2-1, with D maybe TRBD2 (6 bases). V was clipped by 4 bases and J by 8 bases, with 10 bases between them. The germline V gene has CDR1 SGHRS and CDR2 YFSETQ. The CDR3 runs 12 residues.

On this clonotype itself: The germline gene is not matched at one end of the junction; a read error may be the cause. The gene calls are TRBV7-2 and TRBJ2-6; possible D gene TRBD1, 5 bases. Germline V gene sequence: CDR1 SGHTA, CDR2 FQGNSA. The CDR3 runs 16 residues. CDR3 bases: TGTGCCAGCAGCTTAGGGCAGCTCTCTGGGGCCGACGTCCTGACTTTC. Translation: CASSLGQLSGADVLTF. Supplemented by reference TRBV7-2 and TRBJ2-6, the full variable domain reads GAGVSQSPSNKVTEKGKDVELRCDPISGHTALYWYRQSLGQGLEFLIYFQGNSAPDKSGLPSDRFSAERTGGSVSTLTIQRTQQEDSAVYLCASSLGQLSGADVLTFGAGSRLTVL.

The V gene is TRBV2, the J gene TRBJ2-2; either TRBD1 or TRBD2 may fit D (5 bases each). The V and J ends lost 7 bases and 5 bases respectively, with 14 bases between them. CDR3 length equals 14 residues. Germline loops: CDR1 SNHLY, CDR2 FYNNEI. The CDR3 DNA sequence: TGTGCCAGCACAAGGGACCTCGCGACCGGGGAGCTGTTTTTT. It specifies CASTRDLATGELFF.

This sequence joins TRBV2 and TRBJ2-3; D possibly corresponds to TRBD2 (6 bases). V lost 3 bases and J 2 bases, leaving 15 bases between the germline ends. This CDR3 spans 16 amino acids. Germline V gene data show CDR1 as SNHLY and CDR2 as FYNNEI. CDR3 in DNA: TGTGCCAGCAGTGAGGAGGGGATTCTACCCACAGATACGCAGTATTTT. Its translation is CASSEEGILPTDTQYF.

V usage is TRBV15 and J usage is TRBJ2-3; D possibly corresponds to TRBD2 (7 bases). The V gene lost 0 bases and the J gene lost 2 bases, with 15 bases spanning the gap. The CDR3 extends over 17 amino acids. From germline, CDR1 is LNHNV and CDR2 YYDKDF (reference sequence). CDR3 DNA: TGTGCCACCAGCAGAGATCTTGTCGGGGGGCACACAGATACGCAGTATTTT. Protein product: CATSRDLVGGHTDTQYF.

This clonotype occurred many times. Mismatch with germline at one junction end may stem from a read error. The gene calls are TRBV18 and TRBJ2-7; D is perhaps TRBD1 (5 bases). CDR1 KGHSH and CDR2 LQKENI come from the germline V gene. The CDR3 extends over 13 amino acids. The chain's CDR3 is CASSPTVSYEQYF. In DNA, the CDR3 is TGCGCCAGCAGCCCGACAGTCTCCTACGAGCAGTACTTC.

The chain employs TRBV2 and TRBJ2-6, with D uncertain. Germline CDR1 reads SNHLY; CDR2 reads FYNNEI. V dropped 8 bases and J dropped 2 bases, with 10 bases sitting between them. This CDR3 has 14 amino acids. The CDR3 here is CASLARTGANVLTF. As DNA, the CDR3 is TGTGCCAGCCTCGCCAGGACTGGGGCCAACGTCCTGACTTTC. The whole variable domain, remainder taken from reference TRBV2 and TRBJ2-6, is EPEVTQTPSHQVTQMGQEVILRCVPISNHLYFYWYRQILGQKVEFLVSFYNNEISEKSEIFDDQFSVERPDGSNFTLKIRSTKLEDSAMYFCASLARTGANVLTFGAGSRLTVL.